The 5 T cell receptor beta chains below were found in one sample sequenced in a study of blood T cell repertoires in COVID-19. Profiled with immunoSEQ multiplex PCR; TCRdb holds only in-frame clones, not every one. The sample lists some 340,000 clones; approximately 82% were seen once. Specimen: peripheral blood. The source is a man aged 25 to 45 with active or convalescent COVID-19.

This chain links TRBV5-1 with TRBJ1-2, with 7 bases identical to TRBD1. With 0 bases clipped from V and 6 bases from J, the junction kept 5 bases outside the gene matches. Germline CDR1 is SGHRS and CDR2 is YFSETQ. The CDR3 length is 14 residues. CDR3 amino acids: CASSLVGGADGYTF. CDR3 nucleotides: TGCGCCAGCAGCTTGGTAGGGGGCGCGGATGGCTACACCTTC.

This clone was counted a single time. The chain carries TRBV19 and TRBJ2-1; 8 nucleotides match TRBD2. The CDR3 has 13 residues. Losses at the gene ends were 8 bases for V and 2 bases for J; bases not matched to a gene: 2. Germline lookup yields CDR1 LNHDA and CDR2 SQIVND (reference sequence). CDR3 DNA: TGTGCCAGTCGGGAGGGGACCTACAATGAGCAGTTCTTC. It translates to CASREGTYNEQFF.

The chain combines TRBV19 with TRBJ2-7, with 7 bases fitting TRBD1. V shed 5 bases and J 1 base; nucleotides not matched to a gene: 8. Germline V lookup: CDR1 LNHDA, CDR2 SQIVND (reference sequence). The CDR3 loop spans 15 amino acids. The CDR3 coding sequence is TGTGCCAGTAGTTTCTCCGGGACAGTTTCCTACGAGCAGTACTTC. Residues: CASSFSGTVSYEQYF.

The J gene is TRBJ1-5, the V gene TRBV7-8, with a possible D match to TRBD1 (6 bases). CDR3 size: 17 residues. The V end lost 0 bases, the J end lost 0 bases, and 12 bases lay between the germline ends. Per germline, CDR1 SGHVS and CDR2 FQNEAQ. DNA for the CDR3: TGTGCCAGCAGCTTAGCGGGGGGGGCAGGTAGCAATCAGCCCCAGCATTTT. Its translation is CASSLAGGAGSNQPQHF.

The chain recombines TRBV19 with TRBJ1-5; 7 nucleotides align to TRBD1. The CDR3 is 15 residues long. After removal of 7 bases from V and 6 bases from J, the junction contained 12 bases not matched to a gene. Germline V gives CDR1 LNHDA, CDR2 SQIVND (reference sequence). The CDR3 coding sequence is TGTGCCAGTACCGACTTAGGGACAGTAATTCAGCCCCAGCATTTT. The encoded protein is CASTDLGTVIQPQHF.